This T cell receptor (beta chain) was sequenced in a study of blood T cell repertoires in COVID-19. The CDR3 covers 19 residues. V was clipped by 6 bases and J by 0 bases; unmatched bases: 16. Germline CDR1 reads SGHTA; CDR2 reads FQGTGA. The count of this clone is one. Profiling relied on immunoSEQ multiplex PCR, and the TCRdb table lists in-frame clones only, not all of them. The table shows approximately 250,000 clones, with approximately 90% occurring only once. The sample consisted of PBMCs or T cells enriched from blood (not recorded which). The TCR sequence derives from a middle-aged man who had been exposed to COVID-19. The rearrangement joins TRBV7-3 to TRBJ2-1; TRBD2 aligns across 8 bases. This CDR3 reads CASSEWSGSFEGSYNEQFF. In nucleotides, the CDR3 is TGTGCCAGCAGTGAGTGGAGCGGGAGTTTCGAGGGCTCCTACAATGAGCAGTTCTTC.